The 10 T cell receptor beta chains given below trace back to one sample, sequenced in a study of cytomegalovirus exposure and HLA in healthy donors. Primers: 60 Vbeta forward and 13 Jbeta reverse. TCRdb's copy holds only in-frame clones and misses some; the assay was immunoSEQ multiplex PCR. The data contain roughly 120,000 clones, around 77% of them singletons. The sample comprised PBMCs. The receptor set was obtained from a woman aged 30 to 39 in good health and CMV-seropositive.

The rearrangement uses TRBV7-8 and TRBJ2-3; TRBD2 might be the D (6 bases). Germline CDR1 reads SGHVS; CDR2 reads FQNEAQ. V was cut by 7 bases and J by 0 bases, with 23 bases left in between. This CDR3 is built from 18 residues. The CDR3 nucleotides read TGTGCCAGCATCTACACCCCAGGAGGGGTAGTTAGCACAGATACGCAGTATTTT. It is translated as CASIYTPGGVVSTDTQYF.

V gene TRBV7-8 combines with J gene TRBJ1-5; 9 bases agree with TRBD1. The CDR3 contains 14 residues. The junction had 5 bases not matched to a gene; V was cut back by 5 bases and J by 6 bases. Germline V lookup: CDR1 SGHVS, CDR2 FQNEAQ. The CDR3 protein is CASSITGGGQPQHF. The CDR3 DNA is TGTGCCAGCAGCATCACAGGGGGCGGTCAGCCCCAGCATTTT.

The rearrangement joins TRBV9 to TRBJ2-1; TRBD2 matches at 9 bases. The CDR3 totals 16 residues. Trimming at V came to 0 bases and at J to 4 bases, leaving 5 bases not matched to a gene. Germline CDR1 reads SGDLS; CDR2 reads YYNGEE. Here the CDR3 reads CASSVVAAGGYNEQFF. The CDR3 bases are TGTGCCAGCAGCGTAGTAGCAGCGGGAGGTTACAATGAGCAGTTCTTC.

This chain uses TRBV2 with TRBJ2-5; D is perhaps TRBD1 (5 bases). Trimming removed 0 bases from V and 2 bases from J, with 10 bases in between. Germline loops: CDR1 SNHLY, CDR2 FYNNEI. This CDR3 spans 15 amino acids. CDR3 DNA sequence: TGTGCCAGCAGTGAAGCGCTCGACAGACAAGAGACCCAGTACTTC. Protein: CASSEALDRQETQYF.

The table lists this clone with a count of one. The chain couples TRBV5-1 to TRBJ1-2, with D maybe TRBD1 (6 bases). Germline assignment: CDR1 SGHRS and CDR2 YFSETQ. Trimming took off 4 bases at V and 2 bases at J, with 12 bases between the two ends. This CDR3 is 14 amino acids long. Here the CDR3 DNA reads TGCGCCAGCAGCGGGGGACATCAGAACTATGGCTACACCTTC. This translates into CASSGGHQNYGYTF. The whole variable domain, filled in from reference TRBV5-1 and TRBJ1-2, reads KAGVTQTPRYLIKTRGQQVTLSCSPISGHRSVSWYQQTPGQGLQFLFEYFSETQRNKGNFPGRFSGRQFSNSRSEMNVSTLELGDSALYLCASSGGHQNYGYTFGSGTRLTVV.

This chain joins TRBV6-4 and TRBJ1-2; 12 bases fit TRBD1. Germline V gene sequence: CDR1 MRHNA, CDR2 SNTAGT. The CDR3 consists of 19 residues. V lost 6 bases, J lost 3 bases, and 17 bases stayed unmatched. The CDR3 DNA sequence: TGTGCCAGCAGCTCCCACAGTGGGACAGGGGGCTTGCATGACTATGGCTACACCTTC. This codes for CASSSHSGTGGLHDYGYTF.

The V gene is TRBV7-3, the J gene TRBJ2-1; D uncertain. V was cut by 1 base and J by 8 bases, with 12 bases left in between. The CDR3 consists of 14 residues. Germline V gives CDR1 SGHTA, CDR2 FQGTGA. The CDR3 coding sequence is TGTGCCAGCAGCTTAAATCGACTTGCCGATGAGCAGTTCTTC. Encoded protein: CASSLNRLADEQFF.

The chain has TRBV7-8 and TRBJ1-3; 7 nucleotides match TRBD1. The CDR3 extends over 15 amino acids. The germline V gene encodes CDR1 SGHVS and CDR2 FQNEAQ. Losses at the gene ends were 9 bases for V and 0 bases for J; bases not matched to a gene: 8. Here the CDR3 reads CASSTGFSSGNTIYF. Here the CDR3 DNA reads TGTGCCAGTTCGACAGGGTTCAGCTCTGGAAACACCATATATTTT.

The rearrangement uses TRBV7-3 and TRBJ2-1; 10 positions agree with TRBD2. Trimming took 6 bases from V and 4 from J; bases not matched to a gene: 6. CDR1 and CDR2 (germline): SGHTA, FQGTGA. The CDR3 spans 15 residues. The chain's CDR3 is CASSTGTSVYNEQFF. DNA for the CDR3: TGTGCCAGCAGTACCGGGACTAGCGTTTACAATGAGCAGTTCTTC.

Regarding this clone: The same CDR3 can be traced to other DNA sequences in this sample. This chain links TRBV11-3 with TRBJ1-1, with D hard to call. This CDR3 comprises 14 residues. Germline assignment: CDR1 SGHNT and CDR2 YENEEA. The germline V and J ends were trimmed by 1 base and 0 bases, with 6 bases remaining between them. In nucleotides, the CDR3 is TGTGCCAGCAGCTTAGGCAGGCTGAACACTGAAGCTTTCTTT. Protein sequence: CASSLGRLNTEAFF.